This T cell receptor (beta chain) originates from a study of shared clonotypes between healthy human individuals. Germline V gene sequence: CDR1 SGDLS, CDR2 YYNGEE. This CDR3 region has 15 residues. Trimming took 4 bases from V and 2 from J, leaving 15 bases between them. Positive CCR7 selection of CD45RO-negative cells yielded the naive CD8 cells, and terminally differentiated effector memory CD45RA+ cells were excluded. This clone was detected only once. Here immunoSEQ multiplex PCR was the method, and the copy in TCRdb shows in-frame clones only, minus some. The sample carries some 2,100,000 clones, about 93% recorded once.

The sample comprised naive CD8+ T cells from PBMCs. This clonotype was obtained from a young man in good health. Some clones in this sample may be carry-over from other donors' samples. This chain joins TRBV9 and TRBJ1-2; TRBD1 might be the D (5 bases). CDR3 nucleotide sequence: TGTGCCAGCAGCAAAAGGGGTGTTGCGAACTATGGCTACACCTTC. Amino acids: CASSKRGVANYGYTF.